These T cell receptor beta chains were read from a single sample in a study of blood T cell repertoires in COVID-19. The protocol was immunoSEQ multiplex PCR, while the TCRdb copy is restricted to in-frame clones and leaves out a portion. Of hundreds of thousands of clones listed, roughly 88% were seen once; the top ten hold around 0.9%. Sequencing input: PBMCs or T cells enriched from blood (not recorded which). These receptors were obtained from a woman in her 30s who had recovered from COVID-19. The CDR3 runs from the conserved cysteine through the conserved F or W. The order of the fields is J gene, V gene, clone size, D gene, CDR3 DNA, CDR3 protein. A D gene is named only where the DNA matches it firmly. Size tells how often a clone was seen (once, few, many) or the class of an expanded clone, and some rows leave it out.

TRBJ2-2 | TRBV18 | NA | NA | TGTGCCAGCTCACGAGCGGGACAGGTTCTCACCGGGGAGCTGTTTTTT | CASSRAGQVLTGELFF
TRBJ1-3 | TRBV10-3 | once | NA | TGTGCCATCAGTACCTCCCCGACAACTGGAAACACCATATATTTT | CAISTSPTTGNTIYF
TRBJ2-3 | TRBV11-3 | NA | NA | TGTGCCAGCAGCTTAGATCCGGTGTCAGATACGCAGTATTTT | CASSLDPVSDTQYF
TRBJ1-5 | TRBV7-6 | NA | NA | TGTGCCAGCAGCTTAGAAGGGGGGGGGAGGAATCAGCCCCAGCATTTT | CASSLEGGGRNQPQHF
TRBJ2-3 | TRBV7-3 | NA | TRBD2 | TGTGCCAGCAGCTTATTCGCCAGCGGGGCCACAGATACGCAGTATTTT | CASSLFASGATDTQYF
TRBJ1-1 | TRBV11-2 | NA | NA | TGTGCCAGCTCCATGGGCACCACTGAAGCTTTCTTT | CASSMGTTEAFF
TRBJ2-7 | TRBV2 | NA | TRBD2 | TGTGCCAGCTATCTACTAGCGGCCTACGAGCAGTACTTC | CASYLLAAYEQYF
TRBJ1-5 | TRBV19 | once | NA | TGTGCCAGTAGTATACCCTCCGGCGGGGCTCGGCCCCAGCATTTT | CASSIPSGGARPQHF
TRBJ2-7 | TRBV2 | NA | NA | TGTGCCAGCACCGGGGGACAGCCCTACGAGCAGTACTTC | CASTGGQPYEQYF
TRBJ1-2 | TRBV28 | NA | NA | TGTGCCAGCAGCTCCGGGACACTCTATACTAACTATGGCTACACCTTC | CASSSGTLYTNYGYTF
TRBJ2-1 | TRBV11-1 | NA | TRBD2 | TGTGCCAGCAGCTTTAGCGGGGGGGCCTACAATGAGCAGTTCTTC | CASSFSGGAYNEQFF
TRBJ1-2 | TRBV3-1/TRBV3-2 | NA | NA | TGTGCCAGCAGCCAGTGGGCGTATGGCTACACCTTC | CASSQWAYGYTF
TRBJ2-1 | TRBV9 | NA | TRBD1 | TGTGCCAGCAGCGTAGCCGGGACAGGGCACAATGAGCAGTTCTTC | CASSVAGTGHNEQFF
TRBJ2-7 | TRBV7-2 | NA | TRBD2 | TGTGCCAGCAGCCCCGATGGGACCCGGGGGGGGCAGTACTTC | CASSPDGTRGGQYF
TRBJ2-1 | TRBV27 | NA | NA | TGTGCCAGCCCGGGGGAGGACCTGCACAATGAGCAGTTCTTC | CASPGEDLHNEQFF
TRBJ2-1 | TRBV7-6 | NA | TRBD1 | TGTGCCAGCAGCTTGACAGGGAAGGTTGAGCAGTTCTTC | CASSLTGKVEQFF